A single sample gave rise to the 16 T cell receptor beta chains below, sequenced in a study of OX40 agonist ivuxolimab in advanced cancers. The table came from immunoSEQ multiplex PCR; TCRdb's copy has only in-frame clones and leaves some out. Counted here are over 75,000 clones, roughly 92% occurring once; the ten biggest clones make up roughly 1.1%. Sequencing used CD4+ or CD8+ T cells sorted from blood, obtained in a trial of the OX40 agonist ivuxolimab. These receptor sequences come from an adult with an advanced solid tumor such as melanoma, head and neck, liver or kidney cancer.

This chain connects TRBV7-9 to TRBJ2-7; D might be TRBD1 (5 bases). The CDR3 loop spans 14 amino acids. The germline CDR1 and CDR2 sequences are SEHNR and FQNEAQ (reference sequence). V was cut by 1 base and J by 2 bases, with 9 bases left in between. As DNA, the CDR3 is TGTGCCAGCAGCTTAGAGGGGTTTACCTACGAGCAGTACTTC. Amino acids: CASSLEGFTYEQYF.

Notes on this clone: One end of the junction does not line up with germline, which may come from a read error. This sequence joins TRBV7-2 and TRBJ1-2; weak D call: TRBD1 (6 bases). Germline CDR1 is SGHTA and CDR2 is FQGNSA. The CDR3 totals 11 residues. CDR3: CASSLGTDFNF. For the CDR3, the DNA is TGTGCCAGCAGCTTAGGGACAGACTTTAACTTC.

CDR3 bases: TGTGCCAGTAGTAGGGGGCTAGATCAGCCCCAGCATTTT. Translation gives CASSRGLDQPQHF. This chain links TRBV19 with TRBJ1-5, with D perhaps TRBD1 (6 bases). CDR1 and CDR2 (germline): LNHDA, SQIVND (reference sequence). There are 13 residues in the CDR3. Trimming cost V 4 bases and J 5 bases, with 9 bases left between them.

V usage is TRBV6-6 and J usage is TRBJ1-2; 10 nucleotides match TRBD1. From germline, CDR1 is MNHNY and CDR2 SVGAGI (reference sequence). Unmatched junction bases numbered 13, after V lost 8 bases and J lost 4 bases. The CDR3 consists of 16 residues. The CDR3 loop reads CASCSSPRTGGYGYTF. DNA of the CDR3: TGTGCCAGCTGTTCTTCTCCCAGGACAGGGGGCTATGGCTACACCTTC.

The chain couples TRBV19 to TRBJ1-1; the D gene is possibly TRBD1 (5 bases). This CDR3 is 14 amino acids long. Trimming shortened V by 3 bases and J by 2 bases, and 10 bases separated the two germline ends. Germline CDR1 LNHDA, CDR2 SQIVND (reference sequence). CDR3 DNA: TGTGCCAGTAGTATCAGTTGGGGCAACACTGAAGCTTTCTTT. Its translation: CASSISWGNTEAFF.

This rearrangement joins TRBV10-3 to TRBJ2-7, with a possible D match to TRBD1 (6 bases). This CDR3 has 14 amino acids. Per the germline V gene, CDR1 is ENHRY and CDR2 is SYGVKD. V dropped 6 bases and J dropped 1 base, with 13 bases sitting between them. CDR3 coding DNA: TGTGCCATCAGCGAGCCAGGGGAGTCCTACGAGCAGTACTTC. Residues: CAISEPGESYEQYF.

The chain employs TRBV12-1 and TRBJ2-2; TRBD1 is the table's D call, not checked against the DNA. TRBV12-1 is a pseudogene segment. This CDR3 comprises 16 residues. The CDR3 loop reads CASSLALGQNTGELFF. The CDR3 region has the DNA TGTGCCAGCAGCTTAGCCCTCGGACAGAACACCGGGGAGCTGTTTTTT.

This clone turned up a few times. The chain carries TRBV10-1 and TRBJ2-5, with D possibly matching TRBD1 (6 bases). Looked up from germline, CDR1 is WNHNN and CDR2 is SYGVQD (reference sequence). Trimming removed 0 bases from V and 3 bases from J, with 11 bases in between. This CDR3 is built from 15 residues. CDR3 in DNA: TGCGCCAGCAGTGAGTCGTACTCAGGGGAAGAGACCCAGTACTTC. It codes for CASSESYSGEETQYF.

The genes are TRBV28 and TRBJ2-7; unclear D gene. Trimming shortened V by 3 bases and J by 4 bases, and 16 bases separated the two germline ends. Germline assignment: CDR1 MDHEN and CDR2 SYDVKM. This CDR3 has 15 amino acids. This CDR3 is CASSFKSRPGYEQYF. The CDR3 bases are TGTGCCAGCAGTTTTAAAAGCCGACCGGGTTACGAGCAGTACTTC. Combining the CDR3 with reference TRBV28 and TRBJ2-7 gives the whole variable domain DVKVTQSSRYLVKRTGEKVFLECVQDMDHENMFWYRQDPGLGLRLIYFSYDVKMKEKGDIPEGYSVSREKKERFSLILESASTNQTSMYLCASSFKSRPGYEQYFGPGTRLTVT.

The chain carries TRBV9 and TRBJ2-1; D gene unclear. Trimming took off 3 bases at V and 5 bases at J, with 18 bases between the two ends. Germline CDR1 and CDR2: SGDLS and YYNGEE. The CDR3 length is 16 residues. This CDR3 is CASSAWLAAGNNEQFF. As DNA, the CDR3 is TGTGCCAGCAGCGCCTGGTTGGCGGCAGGCAACAATGAGCAGTTCTTC.

V is TRBV27 and J is TRBJ2-6; unclear D gene. The CDR3 runs 14 residues. V shed 5 bases and J shed 2 bases, with 7 bases lying between them. Germline V gene lookup returns CDR1 MNHEY and CDR2 SMNVEV (reference sequence). CDR3 in amino acids: CASSLGTGANVLTF. The CDR3 coding sequence is TGTGCCAGCAGTCTGGGTACTGGGGCCAACGTCCTGACTTTC.

J is TRBJ1-3 and V is TRBV9, with TRBD1 matching 7 bases. Germline assignment: CDR1 SGDLS and CDR2 YYNGEE. Trimming took 2 bases from V and 3 from J; bases not matched to a gene: 5. There are 15 residues in the CDR3. CDR3 amino acids: CASSVGTEYGNTIYF. The CDR3 DNA is TGTGCCAGCAGCGTTGGGACAGAATATGGAAACACCATATATTTT. Drawing the rest from reference TRBV9 and TRBJ1-3, the complete variable domain is DSGVTQTPKHLITATGQRVTLRCSPRSGDLSVYWYQQSLDQGLQFLIQYYNGEERAKGNILERFSAQQFPDLHSELNLSSLELGDSALYFCASSVGTEYGNTIYFGEGSWLTVV.

The V call is TRBV2, the J call TRBJ2-7; D call uncertain. The CDR3 consists of 11 residues. Trimming stripped 8 bases from V and 6 bases from J, with 11 bases between. Germline V gene data show CDR1 as SNHLY and CDR2 as FYNNEI. The CDR3 bases are TGTGCCAGCGATCCTAGTCCCGAGCAGTACTTC. It encodes CASDPSPEQYF. Full variable domain (rest looked up from reference TRBV2 and TRBJ2-7): EPEVTQTPSHQVTQMGQEVILRCVPISNHLYFYWYRQILGQKVEFLVSFYNNEISEKSEIFDDQFSVERPDGSNFTLKIRSTKLEDSAMYFCASDPSPEQYFGPGTRLTVT.

The chain carries TRBV7-2 and TRBJ2-7, with 8 bases that match TRBD2. Germline V gene sequence: CDR1 SGHTA, CDR2 FQGNSA. The CDR3 is 14 residues long. V shed 2 bases and J 4 bases; nucleotides not matched to a gene: 4. The CDR3 loop reads CASSLSGLVYEQYF. CDR3 in DNA: TGTGCCAGCAGCTTATCGGGACTAGTATACGAGCAGTACTTC.

This clone occurred once. The V call is TRBV5-1, the J call TRBJ2-1; 8 bases are a match to TRBD1. V was clipped by 4 bases and J by 3 bases; unmatched bases: 6. The CDR3 loop spans 15 amino acids. CDR1 is SGHRS, CDR2 YFSETQ, per germline. CDR3 DNA: TGCGCCAGCAGCACTACTGGACAGGGCTACAATGAGCAGTTCTTC. This sequence encodes CASSTTGQGYNEQFF. Combining the CDR3 with reference TRBV5-1 and TRBJ2-1 gives the whole variable domain KAGVTQTPRYLIKTRGQQVTLSCSPISGHRSVSWYQQTPGQGLQFLFEYFSETQRNKGNFPGRFSGRQFSNSRSEMNVSTLELGDSALYLCASSTTGQGYNEQFFGPGTRLTVL.

V is TRBV7-9 and J is TRBJ2-2, with 14 bases matching TRBD2. In germline, CDR1 is SEHNR, CDR2 FQNEAQ (reference sequence). The CDR3 length is 15 residues. Losses at the gene ends were 6 bases for V and 4 bases for J; bases not matched to a gene: 1. CDR3 bases: TGTGCCAGCAGGGGACTAGCGGGAGCCACCGGGGAGCTGTTTTTT. Translating it yields CASRGLAGATGELFF.